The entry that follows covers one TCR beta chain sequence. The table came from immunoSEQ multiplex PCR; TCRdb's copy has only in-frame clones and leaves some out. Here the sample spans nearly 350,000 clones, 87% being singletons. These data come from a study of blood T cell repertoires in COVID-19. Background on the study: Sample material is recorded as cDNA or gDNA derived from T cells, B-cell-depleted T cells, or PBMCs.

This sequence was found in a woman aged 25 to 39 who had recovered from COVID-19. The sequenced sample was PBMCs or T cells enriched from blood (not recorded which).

The CDR3 reads CASSWSVRASEQYF. CDR3 sequence (DNA): TGTGCCAGCAGCTGGTCGGTGAGGGCTAGCGAGCAGTACTTC. V gene TRBV5-6 combines with J gene TRBJ2-7; tentative D call: TRBD2 (5 bases). The CDR3 consists of 14 residues. Per germline, CDR1 SGHDT and CDR2 YYEEEE. Deletions cut 3 bases from V and 6 bases from J, with 16 bases between.